Included here is one TCR beta chain sequence, with context. Its antigen is currently unknown. The entry originates in a study of cytomegalovirus exposure and HLA in healthy donors. Study outcomes and limitations: TCR association rates varied by HLA locus in a later analysis, with DRB1 highest and HLA-C lowest. Reportedly, TCR beta sequences accurately predicted HLA-A and HLA-B alleles in most subjects.

A multiplex PCR was run with 60 Vbeta primers and 13 Jbeta primers. Sequenced by immunoSEQ multiplex PCR; TCRdb stores in-frame clones only, minus some. The data contain some 150,000 clones, less than 85% of them singletons. Donors in the study were healthy people who gave bone marrow. This CDR3 is built from 15 residues. CDR1 is MDHEN and CDR2 is SYDVKM in the germline V gene. J was trimmed by 4 bases and V by 7 bases; bases with no gene match: 7. This TCR was recovered from a male donor in good health and CMV-seronegative. The chain recombines TRBV28 with TRBJ2-1, with 10 bases matching TRBD2. The source material was PBMCs. The CDR3 here is CASKSGRGGYNEQFF. The CDR3 coding sequence is TGTGCCAGCAAAAGCGGGAGGGGAGGGTACAATGAGCAGTTCTTC.